The clone carrying this T cell receptor beta chain was seen ten or more times. Its antigen is not known. The entry originates in a study of naive and memory T cell subsets. Study observations and caveats: Naive repertoires, especially CD8, held a few larger clonotypes, possibly memory cells re-expressing CD45RA.

Both TRBC1 and TRBC2 were covered by a beta constant-region primer of two equimolar oligonucleotides. The ligated cDNA underwent four PCR rounds using SP2 and nested alpha and beta constant-region primers. Each CDR3 protein is one row after TCRdb ran MiXCR on the UMI-ligation and nested PCR reads. This repertoire shows approximately 100,000 distinct CDR3 sequences, more than 12% found once; its top ten account for around 2.8%. This CDR3 contains 14 residues. Germline V gene sequence: CDR1 SGHAT, CDR2 FQNNGV. Deletions cut 2 bases from V and 4 bases from J, with 10 bases between. This TCR was sampled from a human donor in good health. The chain has TRBV11-2 and TRBJ2-3; TRBD1 is a possible D gene (5 bases). The sample taken for sequencing was naive CD8+ T cells from blood. The CDR3 spells CASSLYQGADTQYF. The CDR3 DNA follows: TGTGCCAGCAGCTTATATCAGGGCGCAGATACGCAGTATTTT.